The rows below give T cell receptor beta chains drawn from one sample of a study of blood T cell repertoires in COVID-19. Sequenced by immunoSEQ multiplex PCR; TCRdb stores in-frame clones only, minus some. The data hold approximately 49,000 clones, with 88% observed a single time. Source material: peripheral blood. The receptors here all came from a man aged 50 to 59 with active COVID-19. Both conserved end residues are part of each CDR3. Each record gives: CDR3 DNA, CDR3 protein, D gene, J gene, clone size, V gene. D genes are given only for firm matches. The size of a clone is reported for some rows only, either as once, few or many, or as a class for expanded clones.

cdr3_nt: TGCGCCAGCAGCTTGTCGTGGGCGGGAGCGGCGAGTGAGCAGTTCTTC
cdr3_aa: CASSLSWAGAASEQFF
d_call: TRBD2
j_call: TRBJ2-1
clone_size: NA
v_call: TRBV5-1

cdr3_nt: TGTGCCAGCAGCCTTGCCCCACTCAGGGTCACTAATGAAAAACTGTTTTTT
cdr3_aa: CASSLAPLRVTNEKLFF
d_call: NA
j_call: TRBJ1-4
clone_size: NA
v_call: TRBV5-6

cdr3_nt: TGTGCCAGCAGCCAATCGATGGGGGGAGGCGGCTATGGCTACACCTTC
cdr3_aa: CASSQSMGGGGYGYTF
d_call: NA
j_call: TRBJ1-2
clone_size: NA
v_call: TRBV16

cdr3_nt: TGTGCCAGCAGTTTACCGGGCAGGGGGCGTGGCACTGAAGCTTTCTTT
cdr3_aa: CASSLPGRGRGTEAFF
d_call: TRBD1
j_call: TRBJ1-1
clone_size: once
v_call: TRBV27

cdr3_nt: TGTGCCAGCAGCCCCAGAGATGGACTAGCGGGACTTAGGGCGAAGCAGTTCTTC
cdr3_aa: CASSPRDGLAGLRAKQFF
d_call: TRBD2
j_call: TRBJ2-1
clone_size: once
v_call: TRBV7-6

cdr3_nt: TGTGCCAGCAGCCCCGAGGGCGGGATTGGGGCCGGGGAGCTGTTTTTT
cdr3_aa: CASSPEGGIGAGELFF
d_call: NA
j_call: TRBJ2-2
clone_size: once
v_call: TRBV3-1/TRBV3-2

cdr3_nt: TGTGCCAGCCGGGGGACTAGCAATCATGAGCAGTTCTTC
cdr3_aa: CASRGTSNHEQFF
d_call: TRBD2
j_call: TRBJ2-1
clone_size: NA
v_call: TRBV5-4

cdr3_nt: TGTGCCAGCAGCACACCGGGACAGGGTTACGAGCAGTACTTC
cdr3_aa: CASSTPGQGYEQYF
d_call: TRBD1
j_call: TRBJ2-7
clone_size: NA
v_call: TRBV5-6

cdr3_nt: TGTGCCAGCAGCTCGGGGGGCTCCTATAATTCACCCCTCCACTTT
cdr3_aa: CASSSGGSYNSPLHF
d_call: NA
j_call: TRBJ1-6
clone_size: NA
v_call: TRBV5-8

cdr3_nt: TGTGCCAGCAGCTTCTCAGGGGGCCCCGAGCAGTACTTC
cdr3_aa: CASSFSGGPEQYF
d_call: TRBD1
j_call: TRBJ2-7
clone_size: NA
v_call: TRBV11-2

cdr3_nt: TGTGCCAGCAGCTCGGGACTAGCGGGGGGGCGATACAATGAGCAGTTCTTC
cdr3_aa: CASSSGLAGGRYNEQFF
d_call: TRBD2
j_call: TRBJ2-1
clone_size: NA
v_call: TRBV11-3

cdr3_nt: TGTGCCAGCAGCTCGCGGGTGTGGATGAACACTGAAGCTTTCTTT
cdr3_aa: CASSSRVWMNTEAFF
d_call: NA
j_call: TRBJ1-1
clone_size: few
v_call: TRBV7-9

cdr3_nt: TGTGCCAGCAGCTTATACAGAGCCCTTAACACTGAAGCTTTCTTT
cdr3_aa: CASSLYRALNTEAFF
d_call: NA
j_call: TRBJ1-1
clone_size: NA
v_call: TRBV11-3

cdr3_nt: TGCGCCAGCAGCTTGCGGGCCCCAGGGGGCTATGGCTACACCTTC
cdr3_aa: CASSLRAPGGYGYTF
d_call: TRBD1
j_call: TRBJ1-2
clone_size: NA
v_call: TRBV5-1

cdr3_nt: TGTGCCAGCAGCTCGGTAGGGACTGACGCCTACGAGCAGTACTTC
cdr3_aa: CASSSVGTDAYEQYF
d_call: NA
j_call: TRBJ2-7
clone_size: NA
v_call: TRBV5-4

cdr3_nt: TGCGCCAGCAGCCTGAACACAGGGGTCTCTGGAAACACCATATATTTT
cdr3_aa: CASSLNTGVSGNTIYF
d_call: TRBD1
j_call: TRBJ1-3
clone_size: few
v_call: TRBV5-1

cdr3_nt: TGCGCCAGCAGCACGAACAGGGATCCCACCGGGGAGCTGTTTTTT
cdr3_aa: CASSTNRDPTGELFF
d_call: NA
j_call: TRBJ2-2
clone_size: NA
v_call: TRBV5-1

cdr3_nt: TGTGCCAGCAGACCCCTAGCGTGGCCAGCGGGAGAATTGGGTGAGCAGTTCTTC
cdr3_aa: CASRPLAWPAGELGEQFF
d_call: TRBD2
j_call: TRBJ2-1
clone_size: NA
v_call: TRBV7-6

cdr3_nt: TGTGCCAGCAGCGTAGGAGCGGGAGGGTACACCGGGGAGCTGTTTTTT
cdr3_aa: CASSVGAGGYTGELFF
d_call: TRBD2
j_call: TRBJ2-2
clone_size: once
v_call: TRBV9

cdr3_nt: TGTGCCAGCAGCAAACCGACAGGGTCGCAGACCCAGTACTTC
cdr3_aa: CASSKPTGSQTQYF
d_call: TRBD1
j_call: TRBJ2-5
clone_size: NA
v_call: TRBV5-4

cdr3_nt: TGCGCCAGCAAAGGAGGCTTCGCGGGGGGGAACGAAGCTTTCTTT
cdr3_aa: CASKGGFAGGNEAFF
d_call: NA
j_call: TRBJ1-1
clone_size: NA
v_call: TRBV5-1

cdr3_nt: TGTGCCAGCATGGTTAGAGCCAACACCGGGGAGCTGTTTTTT
cdr3_aa: CASMVRANTGELFF
d_call: NA
j_call: TRBJ2-2
clone_size: NA
v_call: TRBV11-3

cdr3_nt: TGTGCCAGCAGTTCGTTCTCCAGGGGTGGAAATGGCTACACCTTC
cdr3_aa: CASSSFSRGGNGYTF
d_call: NA
j_call: TRBJ1-2
clone_size: NA
v_call: TRBV27

cdr3_nt: TGCGCCAGCAGCTACCTGAAGACTAGCGGGAGGGCCGGGGAGCTGTTTTTT
cdr3_aa: CASSYLKTSGRAGELFF
d_call: TRBD2
j_call: TRBJ2-2
clone_size: NA
v_call: TRBV5-1